A single sample gave rise to the 6 T cell receptor beta chains below, sequenced in a study of T cells in localized non-small cell lung cancer. This table comes from immunoSEQ multiplex PCR, and its TCRdb copy is limited to in-frame clones, with some not included. The repertoire holds 15,000 to 25,000 clones, about nine tenths seen once, with less than 4.5% in the top ten. Here the sequenced sample was peripheral blood, taken before any cancer treatment. These receptors were collected from a male donor aged 60 or older with stage I squamous cell lung carcinoma.

V gene TRBV18 combines with J gene TRBJ2-1; D unclear. This CDR3 is 13 amino acids long. Trimming took off 1 base at V and 7 bases at J, with 8 bases between the two ends. Germline CDR1 KGHSH, CDR2 LQKENI. CDR3 sequence: CASSPLDGNEQFF. In DNA, the CDR3 is TGTGCCAGCTCACCACTCGACGGAAATGAGCAGTTCTTC.

The chain employs TRBV18 and TRBJ2-3, with TRBD2 matching over 12 bases. Germline CDR1 and CDR2: KGHSH and LQKENI. Unmatched junction bases numbered 6, after V lost 4 bases and J lost 4 bases. This CDR3 has 16 amino acids. The CDR3 region has the DNA TGTGCCAGCTCACTCGGACTAGCGGGATTTTCAGATACGCAGTATTTT. Amino acids: CASSLGLAGFSDTQYF.

DNA for the CDR3: TGTGCCAGCAGCTTAGCCACGGGGGGAATAGGTGAAAAACTGTTTTTT. This sequence encodes CASSLATGGIGEKLFF. The chain uses TRBV7-2 and TRBJ1-4; TRBD1 might be the D (5 bases). The CDR3 covers 16 residues. Trimming pared 0 bases from V and 7 bases from J, leaving 15 bases between. Germline V gene data show CDR1 as SGHTA and CDR2 as FQGNSA.

The CDR3 DNA is TGTGCCAGCAGGATGGGACAGGGGGTGGTAGGCTACACCTTC. Encoded protein: CASRMGQGVVGYTF. This chain links TRBV2 with TRBJ1-2; 11 bases are shared with TRBD1. The V and J ends lost 6 bases and 8 bases, in that order; junction bases with no gene match: 8. This CDR3 spans 14 amino acids. The germline CDR1 and CDR2 sequences are SNHLY and FYNNEI.

This rearrangement joins TRBV5-4 to TRBJ2-7; D uncertain. Trimming cost V 9 bases and J 6 bases, with 10 bases left between them. There are 10 residues in the CDR3. Germline loops: CDR1 SGHNT, CDR2 YYREEE (reference sequence). CDR3 protein: CATAVPEQYF. The CDR3 DNA is TGTGCCACGGCGGTCCCCGAGCAGTACTTC.

The chain recombines TRBV25-1 with TRBJ1-1, with 9 bases matching TRBD1. There are 17 residues in the CDR3. The germline CDR1 and CDR2 sequences are MGHDK and SYGVNS. Trimming took 6 bases from V and 1 from J; bases not matched to a gene: 12. CDR3 amino acids: CASRTSPGQGTNTEAFF. In DNA, the CDR3 is TGTGCCAGCAGGACATCACCGGGACAGGGAACGAACACTGAAGCTTTCTTT.